The T cell receptor beta chain described here comes from a study of PD-L1 blockade in urothelial cancer. Study results and limitations: Survival was better when pretreatment blood TCR clonality fell below the median.

Synthetic templates analogous to TCR were spiked into all PCRs individually. Some clones are missing from TCRdb's copy, which holds only in-frame ones; the method was immunoSEQ multiplex PCR. The sample lists under 130,000 clones, under 85% occurring once. Comments on this clone: Its antigen is unknown.

Trimming removed 4 bases at V and 3 bases at J, with 15 bases between. Germline V lookup: CDR1 MGHRA, CDR2 YSYEKL. The CDR3 consists of 15 residues. The genes are TRBV4-1 and TRBJ1-2; D possibly corresponds to TRBD1 (5 bases). This TCR was sampled from a man aged 45-65 years with urothelial cancer. This specimen was PBMCs, taken around atezolizumab (anti-PD-L1) treatment. This chain's CDR3 is CASSPLFGGDYGYTF. The CDR3 coding sequence is TGCGCCAGCAGCCCCCTTTTCGGGGGGGACTATGGCTACACCTTC.